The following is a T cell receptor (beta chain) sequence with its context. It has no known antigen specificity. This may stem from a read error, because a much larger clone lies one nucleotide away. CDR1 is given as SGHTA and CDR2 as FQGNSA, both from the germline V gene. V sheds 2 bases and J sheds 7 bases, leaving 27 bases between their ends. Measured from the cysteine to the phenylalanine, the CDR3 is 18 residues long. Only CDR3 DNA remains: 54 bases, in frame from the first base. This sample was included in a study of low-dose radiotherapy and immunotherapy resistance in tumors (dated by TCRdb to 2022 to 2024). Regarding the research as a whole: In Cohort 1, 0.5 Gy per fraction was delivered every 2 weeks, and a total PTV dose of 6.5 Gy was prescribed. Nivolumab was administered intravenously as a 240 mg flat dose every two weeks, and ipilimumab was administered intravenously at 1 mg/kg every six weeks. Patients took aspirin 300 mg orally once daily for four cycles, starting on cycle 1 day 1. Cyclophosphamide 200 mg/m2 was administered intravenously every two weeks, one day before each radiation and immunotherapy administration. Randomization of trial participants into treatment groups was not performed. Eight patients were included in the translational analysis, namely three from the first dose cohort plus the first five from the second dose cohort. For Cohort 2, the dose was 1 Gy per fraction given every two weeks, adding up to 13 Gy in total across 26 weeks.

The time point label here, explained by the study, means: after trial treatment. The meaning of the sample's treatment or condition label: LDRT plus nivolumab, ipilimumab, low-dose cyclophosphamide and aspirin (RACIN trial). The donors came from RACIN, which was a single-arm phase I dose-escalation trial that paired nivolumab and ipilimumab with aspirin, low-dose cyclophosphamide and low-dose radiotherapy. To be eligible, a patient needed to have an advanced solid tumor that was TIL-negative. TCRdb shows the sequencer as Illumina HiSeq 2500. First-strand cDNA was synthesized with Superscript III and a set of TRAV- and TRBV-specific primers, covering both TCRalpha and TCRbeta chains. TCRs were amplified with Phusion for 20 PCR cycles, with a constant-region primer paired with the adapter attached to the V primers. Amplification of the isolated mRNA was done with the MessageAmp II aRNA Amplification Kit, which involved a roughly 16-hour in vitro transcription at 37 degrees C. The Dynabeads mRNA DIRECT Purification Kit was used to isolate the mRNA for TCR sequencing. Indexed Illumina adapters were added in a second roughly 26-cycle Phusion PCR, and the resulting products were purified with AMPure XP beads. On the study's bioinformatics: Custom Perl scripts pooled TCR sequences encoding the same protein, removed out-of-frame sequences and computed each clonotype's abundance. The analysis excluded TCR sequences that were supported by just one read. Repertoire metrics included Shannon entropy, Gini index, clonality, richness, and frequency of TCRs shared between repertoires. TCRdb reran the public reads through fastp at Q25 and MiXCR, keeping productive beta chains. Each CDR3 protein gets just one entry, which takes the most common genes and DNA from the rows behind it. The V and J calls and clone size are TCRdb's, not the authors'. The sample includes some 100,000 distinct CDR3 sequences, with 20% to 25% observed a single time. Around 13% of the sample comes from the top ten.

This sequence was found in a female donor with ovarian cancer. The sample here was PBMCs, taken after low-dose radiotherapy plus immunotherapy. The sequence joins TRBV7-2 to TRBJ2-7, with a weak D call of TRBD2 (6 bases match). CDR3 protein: CASSLRIPGRGSYNEQYF. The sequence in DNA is TGTGCCAGCAGCTTACGTATTCCGGGGCGGGGTTCCTACAATGAGCAGTACTTC.